These 24 T cell receptor beta chains originate from one sample sequenced in a study of neurological immune-mediated disorders. MiXCR, run by TCRdb on the 5' RACE reads, gives a single entry per CDR3 protein. Seen here are approximately 27,000 distinct CDR3 sequences, 20% to 25% observed once, and the top ten hold 30%. Sequences were obtained from CD4+ T cells from blood. These TCRs come from a man between 50 and 59 years old with HTLV-1-associated myelopathy (HAM/TSP).

At least ten counts were recorded for this clonotype. This chain links TRBV5-1 with TRBJ1-4, with 10 bases fitting TRBD1. The CDR3 extends over 16 amino acids. Looked up from germline, CDR1 is SGHRS and CDR2 is YFSETQ. Trimming cost V 4 bases and J 5 bases; bases outside gene matches: 8. CDR3 protein: CASSRRDRGPNEKLFF. CDR3 in DNA: TGCGCCAGCAGCCGGCGGGACAGGGGACCGAATGAAAAACTGTTTTTT. Together with reference TRBV5-1 and TRBJ1-4, the CDR3 gives the full variable domain: KAGVTQTPRYLIKTRGQQVTLSCSPISGHRSVSWYQQTPGQGLQFLFEYFSETQRNKGNFPGRFSGRQFSNSRSEMNVSTLELGDSALYLCASSRRDRGPNEKLFFGSGTQLSVL.

This sequence joins TRBV5-1 and TRBJ2-3; 8 nucleotides line up with TRBD1. The length of the CDR3 is 15 residues. Germline CDR1 reads SGHRS; CDR2 reads YFSETQ. V shed 3 bases and J 1 base; nucleotides not matched to a gene: 4. CDR3 coding DNA: TGCGCCAGCAGCTCGGGACAGGCCCGCACAGATACGCAGTATTTT. This translates into CASSSGQARTDTQYF.

This clonotype was counted many times. V is TRBV7-3 and J is TRBJ1-2, with D tentatively TRBD1 (6 bases). The CDR3 extends over 15 amino acids. V was clipped by 3 bases and J by 0 bases, with 11 bases between them. Germline assignment: CDR1 SGHTA and CDR2 FQGTGA. The CDR3 region is CASSFRQATNYGYTF. CDR3 DNA sequence: TGTGCCAGCAGCTTCCGACAGGCGACTAACTATGGCTACACCTTC.

This clonotype was seen many times. This CDR3 reads CASSLPGYHNEQFF. The CDR3 coding sequence is TGTGCCAGCAGCCTCCCTGGATATCACAATGAGCAGTTCTTC. The chain links TRBV7-2 to TRBJ2-1; no clear D. Looked up from germline, CDR1 is SGHTA and CDR2 is FQGNSA. The CDR3 consists of 14 residues. With 5 bases removed from V and 5 bases from J, the gap between germline ends came to 13 bases.

This clonotype was seen at least ten times. The chain combines TRBV12-3 or TRBV12-4 with TRBJ1-1; 7 bases are a match to TRBD1. The trim removed 6 bases at V and 1 base at J, leaving 5 bases unmatched. This CDR3 region has 14 residues. The CDR3 protein is CASRIWDRNTEAFF. The DNA of the CDR3 is TGTGCCAGCAGAATCTGGGACAGGAACACTGAAGCTTTCTTT.

This clonotype has ten or more counts. The chain carries TRBV20-1 and TRBJ2-1; a possible D gene is TRBD2 (6 bases). The CDR3 runs 16 residues. Germline values: CDR1 DFQATT, CDR2 SNEGSKA (reference sequence). Trimming cost V 0 bases and J 0 bases, with 12 bases left between them. CDR3 region: CSARDIAGSSYNEQFF. CDR3 nucleotides: TGCAGTGCTAGAGACATTGCGGGGAGCTCCTACAATGAGCAGTTCTTC.

Many counts were recorded for this clonotype. The chain couples TRBV4-1 to TRBJ2-5, with D hard to call. Germline assignment: CDR1 MGHRA and CDR2 YSYEKL. The CDR3 is made up of 14 amino acids. V dropped 1 base and J dropped 5 bases, with 11 bases sitting between them. The CDR3 sequence is CASSQGTQRETQYF. CDR3 nucleotide sequence: TGCGCCAGCAGCCAAGGGACCCAACGGGAGACCCAGTACTTC.

The V and J genes are TRBV20-1 and TRBJ2-3, with 10 bases lining up with TRBD2. CDR1 is DFQATT, CDR2 SNEGSKA, per germline (reference sequence). CDR3 size: 15 residues. V was pared by 5 bases and J by 3 bases, with 8 bases of the junction left unmatched. This CDR3 reads CSAFYKLAGTDTQYF. The CDR3 region has the DNA TGCAGTGCTTTTTATAAACTAGCGGGGACAGATACGCAGTATTTT.

This clonotype was observed a single time. This chain uses TRBV18 with TRBJ2-7, with 8 bases fitting TRBD1. CDR1 and CDR2 (germline): KGHSH, LQKENI. CDR3 length: 16 residues. Germline trimming cut 2 bases from V and 3 bases from J; bases unmatched to any gene: 9. CDR3 in amino acids: CASSPNQQGEYYEQYF. CDR3 DNA sequence: TGTGCCAGCTCACCAAACCAACAGGGGGAATACTACGAGCAGTACTTC.

The CDR3 reads CASSGAVQGSERSNQPQHF. The DNA of the CDR3 is TGTGCCAGCAGCGGCGCGGTACAGGGTTCGGAGCGAAGCAATCAGCCCCAGCATTTT. The chain couples TRBV5-5 to TRBJ1-5; possible D gene TRBD1, 6 bases. The CDR3 consists of 19 residues. The germline V gene encodes CDR1 SGHKS and CDR2 YYEKEE (reference sequence). Trimming stripped 4 bases from V and 1 base from J, with 24 bases between.

This chain joins TRBV5-1 and TRBJ1-2; tentatively, D is TRBD1 (5 bases). Trimming cost V 4 bases and J 4 bases, with 11 bases left between them. Germline V gene lookup returns CDR1 SGHRS and CDR2 YFSETQ. CDR3 length: 13 residues. CDR3 in amino acids: CASSQEGIYGYTF. CDR3 sequence (DNA): TGCGCCAGCAGCCAAGAGGGGATCTATGGCTACACCTTC.

Notes on this clonotype: Without the conserved terminal phenylalanine or tryptophan, this CDR3 likely stems from a read error. J is TRBJ1-1 and V is TRBV11-2, with 8 nucleotides matching TRBD1. The CDR3 spans 16 residues. Germline V CDR1 and CDR2: SGHAT, FQNNGV. V shed 5 bases, J shed 5 bases, and the junction held 13 bases outside the gene matches. CDR3 residues: CASSPGQGHSITEAFI. DNA for the CDR3: TGTGCCAGCAGCCCCGGACAGGGACATTCGATAACTGAAGCTTTCATT.

Many counts were recorded for this clonotype. The chain links TRBV5-1 to TRBJ2-7; D is undetermined. There are 13 residues in the CDR3. V was clipped by 0 bases and J by 3 bases, with 7 bases between them. Germline V gene lookup returns CDR1 SGHRS and CDR2 YFSETQ. CDR3 DNA sequence: TGCGCCAGCAGCTTGGTAGGTGACTACGAGCAGTACTTC. The encoded protein is CASSLVGDYEQYF.

This clonotype was seen at least ten times. The chain couples TRBV12-3 or TRBV12-4 to TRBJ2-1, with TRBD1 matching 9 bases. The CDR3 consists of 13 residues. V lost 6 bases, J lost 8 bases, and 5 bases stayed unmatched. CDR3 in DNA: TGTGCCAGCAGCTGGGACAGGGAACATGAGCAGTTCTTC. This sequence encodes CASSWDREHEQFF.

This chain connects TRBV6-1 to TRBJ1-1; D is uncertain. Trimming stripped 11 bases from V and 1 base from J, with 11 bases between. CDR3 length equals 12 residues. The germline V gene has CDR1 MNHNS and CDR2 SASEGT. The CDR3 sequence is CAGRQKNTEAFF. The CDR3 DNA sequence: TGTGCCGGGAGGCAGAAGAACACTGAAGCTTTCTTT.

Ten or more counts support this clonotype. This CDR3 reads CASSLRLAGTGELFF. The DNA for the CDR3 is TGTGCCAGCAGTTTACGGCTAGCGGGGACCGGGGAGCTGTTTTTT. The chain is built from TRBV12-3 or TRBV12-4 and TRBJ2-2; 9 nucleotides match TRBD2. The CDR3 contains 15 residues. The J segment lost 5 bases and the V segment lost 2 bases, leaving 3 bases of the junction unmatched.

There are many counts of this clonotype. This chain joins TRBV27 and TRBJ2-3, with D perhaps assigned TRBD1 or TRBD2 (5 bases each). The CDR3 is 14 residues long. Germline V gene data show CDR1 as MNHEY and CDR2 as SMNVEV (reference sequence). Trimming removed 2 bases from V and 4 bases from J, with 10 bases in between. The CDR3 DNA reads TGTGCCAGCAGTTTACTGAGGGGCTCAGATACGCAGTATTTT. The encoded protein is CASSLLRGSDTQYF.

This clonotype was seen repeatedly, ten times or more. The V gene is TRBV11-2, the J gene TRBJ2-3; TRBD2 is a possible D gene (5 bases). Looked up from germline, CDR1 is SGHAT and CDR2 is FQNNGV. The CDR3 has 15 residues. V gave up 3 bases and J gave up 3 bases, with 13 bases separating them. Written as DNA, the CDR3 is TGTGCCAGCAGCTTCTCAGCGGCCGGGACAGATACGCAGTATTTT. As protein: CASSFSAAGTDTQYF.

Comments on this clonotype: Germline is not matched at one junction end, which may reflect a read error. The V call is TRBV5-1, the J call TRBJ2-2; the D is unclear. CDR1 SGHRS and CDR2 YFSETQ come from the germline V gene. There are 15 residues in the CDR3. CDR3 in amino acids: CASSLSSSFTGELFF. As DNA, the CDR3 is TGCGCCAGCAGCTTGTCTTCCAGTTTTACCGGTGAGCTGTTTTTT.

Many counts were recorded for this clonotype. This chain connects TRBV7-9 to TRBJ1-1, with 9 bases lining up with TRBD1. There are 15 residues in the CDR3. Losses at the gene ends were 5 bases for V and 1 base for J; bases not matched to a gene: 5. Germline V CDR1 and CDR2: SEHNR, FQNEAQ (reference sequence). The DNA for the CDR3 is TGTGCCAGCAGCCCGGGGGACAGGGAGAACACTGAAGCTTTCTTT. This codes for CASSPGDRENTEAFF.

This clonotype was detected many times. The gene calls are TRBV6-5 and TRBJ1-2; 7 bases are a match to TRBD1. CDR1 is MNHEY, CDR2 SVGAGI, per germline. Trimming cost V 6 bases and J 4 bases; bases outside gene matches: 2. The CDR3 contains 12 residues. CDR3 loop: CASSGTAYGYTF. As DNA, the CDR3 is TGTGCCAGCAGCGGGACAGCCTATGGCTACACCTTC.

This clonotype has ten or more counts. This sequence joins TRBV20-1 and TRBJ2-5; D is possibly TRBD2 (5 bases). This CDR3 has 15 amino acids. The V gene lost 2 bases and the J gene lost 4 bases, with 17 bases spanning the gap. Germline lookup yields CDR1 DFQATT and CDR2 SNEGSKA (reference sequence). The CDR3 DNA follows: TGCAGTGCTAGAACCCGGGAAAAGGTCCGAGAGACCCAGTACTTC. Translation: CSARTREKVRETQYF.

At least ten counts were recorded for this clonotype. The gene calls are TRBV20-1 and TRBJ1-6, with TRBD1 matching over 8 bases. Germline CDR1 is DFQATT and CDR2 is SNEGSKA (reference sequence). Losses at the gene ends were 0 bases for V and 10 bases for J; bases not matched to a gene: 11. This CDR3 is built from 16 residues. The CDR3 DNA reads as TGCAGTGCTAGAGATTTAAGCGGACAGGGTTGGTCACCCCTCCACTTT. Translation: CSARDLSGQGWSPLHF.

Worth noting for this clonotype: The conserved final phenylalanine or tryptophan is absent from the CDR3, which likely points to a read error. The V call is TRBV4-1, the J call TRBJ1-2; D perhaps matches TRBD1 (6 bases). The CDR3 is made up of 13 amino acids. The germline CDR1 and CDR2 sequences are MGHRA and YSYEKL. The CDR3 here is CASSPGTTNGYTL. The CDR3 nucleotides read TGTGCCAGCAGCCCAGGGACAACCAATGGCTACACCTTA.